Below, 10 T cell receptor beta chains from the same sample are listed, as sequenced in a study of OX40 agonist ivuxolimab in advanced cancers. The repertoire was sequenced with immunoSEQ multiplex PCR; TCRdb's copy has only in-frame clones and lacks some. The sample includes over 55,000 clones, around 89% seen only once; the top ten take less than 14%. The sequencing here drew on CD4+ or CD8+ T cells sorted from blood, taken in a trial of the OX40 agonist ivuxolimab. These receptors came from an adult with an advanced solid tumor such as melanoma, head and neck, liver or kidney cancer.

This rearrangement joins TRBV6-5 to TRBJ1-2, with a tentative D call TRBD1 (6 bases). V was cut by 0 bases and J by 5 bases, with 10 bases left in between. The germline V gene has CDR1 MNHEY and CDR2 SVGAGI. The CDR3 extends over 14 amino acids. CDR3 in DNA: TGTGCCAGCAGTTACTCCGCCAGGGGTTATGGCTACACCTTC. This gives the protein CASSYSARGYGYTF.

The CDR3 is CASIAGTGAGYSNQPQHF. Written as DNA, the CDR3 is TGTGCCAGCATCGCCGGGACAGGGGCCGGGTATAGCAATCAGCCCCAGCATTTT. The V call is TRBV21-1, the J call TRBJ1-5; the listed D gene, TRBD1, was not tested against the DNA. TRBV21-1 is a pseudogene. The CDR3 has 18 amino acids.

The rearrangement links TRBV28 to TRBJ1-1; D unresolved. V shed 10 bases and J shed 1 base, with 16 bases lying between them. There are 14 residues in the CDR3. CDR1 MDHEN and CDR2 SYDVKM come from the germline V gene. The CDR3 DNA follows: TGTGCCACCGCGAATGCGGGTAGGAACACTGAAGCTTTCTTT. Protein: CATANAGRNTEAFF.

The V gene is TRBV19, the J gene TRBJ2-7; TRBD2 matches 9 bases. This CDR3 contains 14 residues. Germline loops: CDR1 LNHDA, CDR2 SQIVND (reference sequence). With V trimmed by 5 bases and J by 2 bases, 4 bases remained unmatched. CDR3 in amino acids: CASSSTSGTYEQYF. As DNA, the CDR3 is TGTGCCAGTAGTTCGACTAGCGGTACCTACGAGCAGTACTTC.

The chain recombines TRBV28 with TRBJ2-5; D remains unclear. V shed 2 bases and J shed 1 base, with 17 bases lying between them. CDR3 length equals 17 residues. Germline-derived CDR1 and CDR2 are MDHEN and SYDVKM. The CDR3 loop is CASSLAASKAPQETQYF. The CDR3 DNA follows: TGTGCCAGCAGTTTAGCAGCGTCGAAAGCCCCCCAAGAGACCCAGTACTTC.

Only one count was recorded for this clone. The chain employs TRBV28 and TRBJ2-1; 14 bases agree with TRBD2. Germline V gene sequence: CDR1 MDHEN, CDR2 SYDVKM. The CDR3 has 14 residues. V shed 8 bases, J shed 5 bases, and the junction held 2 bases outside the gene matches. The CDR3 is CASQGLAGDNEQFF. CDR3 sequence (DNA): TGTGCCAGCCAGGGACTAGCGGGAGACAATGAGCAGTTCTTC.

V gene TRBV7-9 combines with J gene TRBJ2-2; 10 bases fit TRBD1. V gave up 5 bases and J gave up 7 bases; unmatched junction bases: 10. Germline V gene sequence: CDR1 SEHNR, CDR2 FQNEAQ (reference sequence). This CDR3 has 16 residues. The CDR3 region has the DNA TGTGCCAGCAGCCAAAGACAGGGGGCGCGCAGCGGGGAGCTGTTTTTT. Its translation is CASSQRQGARSGELFF.

The chain combines TRBV2 with TRBJ2-3; D is perhaps TRBD1 or TRBD2 (5 bases each). This CDR3 is built from 13 residues. Germline loops: CDR1 SNHLY, CDR2 FYNNEI. V was cut by 4 bases and J by 6 bases, with 11 bases left in between. In DNA, the CDR3 is TGTGCCAGCAGTGCGGGGCCAGAGGATACGCAGTATTTT. Amino acids: CASSAGPEDTQYF.

This clone was observed once. The J gene is TRBJ1-3, the V gene TRBV5-1; 7 bases are a match to TRBD1. Looked up from germline, CDR1 is SGHRS and CDR2 is YFSETQ. V trimming: 4 bases; J trimming: 2 bases; junction bases outside the gene matches: 3. The CDR3 loop spans 14 amino acids. The CDR3 here is CASSRTGTGNTIYF. Written as DNA, the CDR3 is TGCGCCAGCAGCCGGACAGGAACTGGAAACACCATATATTTT.

This sequence joins TRBV28 and TRBJ2-7; 9 nucleotides agree with TRBD2. V was pared by 3 bases and J by 0 bases, with 9 bases of the junction left unmatched. This CDR3 is built from 17 residues. The V gene's germline CDR1 is MDHEN and CDR2 SYDVKM. This CDR3 reads CASSFPGASGVSYEQYF. CDR3 nucleotides: TGTGCCAGCAGTTTTCCCGGTGCTAGCGGGGTCTCCTACGAGCAGTACTTC.